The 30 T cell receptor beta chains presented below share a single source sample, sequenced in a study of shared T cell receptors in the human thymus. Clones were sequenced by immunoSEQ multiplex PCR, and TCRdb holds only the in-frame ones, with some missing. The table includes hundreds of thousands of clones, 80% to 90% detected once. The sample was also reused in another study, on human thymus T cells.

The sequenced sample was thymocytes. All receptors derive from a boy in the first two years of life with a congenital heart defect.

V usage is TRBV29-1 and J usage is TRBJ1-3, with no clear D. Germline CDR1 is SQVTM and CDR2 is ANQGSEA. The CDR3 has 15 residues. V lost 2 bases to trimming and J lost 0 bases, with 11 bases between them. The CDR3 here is CSVENTSSSGNTIYF. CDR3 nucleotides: TGCAGCGTTGAAAACACCTCTAGCTCTGGAAACACCATATATTTT.

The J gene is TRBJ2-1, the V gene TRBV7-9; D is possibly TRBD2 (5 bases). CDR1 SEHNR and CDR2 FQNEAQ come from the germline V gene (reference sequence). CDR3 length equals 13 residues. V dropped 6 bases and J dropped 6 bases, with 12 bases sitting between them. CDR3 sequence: CASRRTDLNEQFF. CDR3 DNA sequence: TGTGCCAGCAGGAGGACTGATCTCAATGAGCAGTTCTTC.

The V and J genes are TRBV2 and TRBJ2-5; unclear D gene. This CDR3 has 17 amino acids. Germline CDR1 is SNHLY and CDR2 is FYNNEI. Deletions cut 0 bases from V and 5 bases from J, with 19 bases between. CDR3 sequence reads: CASSEAPKLWAAETQYF. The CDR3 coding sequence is TGTGCCAGCAGTGAAGCGCCCAAATTATGGGCAGCTGAGACCCAGTACTTC.

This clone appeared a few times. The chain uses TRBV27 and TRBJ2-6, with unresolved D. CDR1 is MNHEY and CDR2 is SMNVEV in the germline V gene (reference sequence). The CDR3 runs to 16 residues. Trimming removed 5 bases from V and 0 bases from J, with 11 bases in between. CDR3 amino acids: CASSPGVNSGANVLTF. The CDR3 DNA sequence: TGTGCCAGCAGTCCAGGCGTGAACTCTGGGGCCAACGTCCTGACTTTC.

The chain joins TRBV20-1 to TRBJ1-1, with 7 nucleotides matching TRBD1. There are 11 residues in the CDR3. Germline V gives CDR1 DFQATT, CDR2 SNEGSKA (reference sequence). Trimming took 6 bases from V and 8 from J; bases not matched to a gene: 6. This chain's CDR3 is CSALPGQEAFF. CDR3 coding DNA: TGCAGTGCGTTGCCGGGACAGGAAGCTTTCTTT.

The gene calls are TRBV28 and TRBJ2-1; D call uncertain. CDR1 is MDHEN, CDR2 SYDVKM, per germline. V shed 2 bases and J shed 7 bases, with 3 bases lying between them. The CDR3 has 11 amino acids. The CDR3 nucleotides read TGTGCCAGCAGTTTAGAGAATGAGCAGTTCTTC. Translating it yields CASSLENEQFF.

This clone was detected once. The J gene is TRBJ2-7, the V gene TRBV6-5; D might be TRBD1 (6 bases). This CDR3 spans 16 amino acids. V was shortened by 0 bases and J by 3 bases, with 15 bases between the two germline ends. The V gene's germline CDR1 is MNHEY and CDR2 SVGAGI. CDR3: CASSYSSRTEDYEQYF. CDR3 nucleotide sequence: TGTGCCAGCAGTTACTCGTCCCGGACAGAGGACTACGAGCAGTACTTC.

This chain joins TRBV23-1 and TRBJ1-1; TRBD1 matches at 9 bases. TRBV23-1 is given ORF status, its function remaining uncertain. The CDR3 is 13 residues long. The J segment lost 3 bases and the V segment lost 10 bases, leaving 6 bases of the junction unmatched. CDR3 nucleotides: TGCGCCAACCTACAGGGGGCCTACACTGAAGCTTTCTTT. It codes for CANLQGAYTEAFF.

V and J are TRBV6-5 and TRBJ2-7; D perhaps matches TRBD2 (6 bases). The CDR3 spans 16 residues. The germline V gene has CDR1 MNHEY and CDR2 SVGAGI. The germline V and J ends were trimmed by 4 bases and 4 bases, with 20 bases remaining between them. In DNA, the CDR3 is TGTGCCAGCAGTTCGGGGAGGCTGGGACTTCCTTACGAGCAGTACTTC. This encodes CASSSGRLGLPYEQYF.

CDR3 coding DNA: TGCGCCAGCAGCTTGCTACAGGGCGACGAGACCCAGTACTTC. It specifies CASSLLQGDETQYF. The chain combines TRBV5-1 with TRBJ2-5; D perhaps matches TRBD1 (6 bases). Trimming stripped 1 base from V and 5 bases from J, with 12 bases between. Germline loops: CDR1 SGHRS, CDR2 YFSETQ. The CDR3 extends over 14 amino acids.

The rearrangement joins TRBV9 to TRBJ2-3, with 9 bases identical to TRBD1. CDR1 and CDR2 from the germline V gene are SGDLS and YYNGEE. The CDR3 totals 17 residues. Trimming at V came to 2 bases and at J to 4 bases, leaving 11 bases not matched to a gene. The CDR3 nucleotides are TGTGCCAGCAGCGTTGGGGGGGGACAGGGTGGGTCAGATACGCAGTATTTT. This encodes CASSVGGGQGGSDTQYF.

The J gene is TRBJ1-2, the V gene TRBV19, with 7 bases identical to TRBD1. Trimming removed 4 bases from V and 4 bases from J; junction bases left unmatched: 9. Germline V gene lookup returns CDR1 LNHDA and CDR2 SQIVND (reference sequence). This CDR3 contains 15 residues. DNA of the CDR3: TGTGCCAGTAGTACGACAATACAGGGGATCTATGGCTACACCTTC. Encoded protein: CASSTTIQGIYGYTF.

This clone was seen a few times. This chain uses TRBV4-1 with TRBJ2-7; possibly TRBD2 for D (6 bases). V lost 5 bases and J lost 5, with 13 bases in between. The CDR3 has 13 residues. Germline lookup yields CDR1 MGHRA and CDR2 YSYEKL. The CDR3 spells CASSVNGSNEQYF. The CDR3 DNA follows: TGCGCCAGCAGCGTAAACGGGAGCAACGAGCAGTACTTC.

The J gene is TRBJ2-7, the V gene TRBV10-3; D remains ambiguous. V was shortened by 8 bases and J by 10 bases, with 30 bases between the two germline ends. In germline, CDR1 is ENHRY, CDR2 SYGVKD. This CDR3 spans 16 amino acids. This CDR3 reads CAIARQGPSERETQYF. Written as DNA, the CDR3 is TGTGCCATCGCCCGGCAAGGTCCAAGCGAAAGAGAAACCCAGTACTTC.

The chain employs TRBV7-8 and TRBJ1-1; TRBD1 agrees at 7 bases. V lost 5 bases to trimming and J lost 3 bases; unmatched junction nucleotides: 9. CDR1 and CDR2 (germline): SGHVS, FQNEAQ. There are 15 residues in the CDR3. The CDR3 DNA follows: TGTGCCAGCAGCCCGACAGGGTGGGTCGACACTGAAGCTTTCTTT. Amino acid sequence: CASSPTGWVDTEAFF.

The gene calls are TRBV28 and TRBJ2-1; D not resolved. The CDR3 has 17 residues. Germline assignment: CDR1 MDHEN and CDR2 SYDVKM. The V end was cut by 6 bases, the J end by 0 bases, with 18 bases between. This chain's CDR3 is CASRAPHITFSYNEQFF. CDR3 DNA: TGTGCCAGCAGGGCCCCCCATATTACGTTCTCCTACAATGAGCAGTTCTTC. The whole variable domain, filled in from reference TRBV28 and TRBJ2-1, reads DVKVTQSSRYLVKRTGEKVFLECVQDMDHENMFWYRQDPGLGLRLIYFSYDVKMKEKGDIPEGYSVSREKKERFSLILESASTNQTSMYLCASRAPHITFSYNEQFFGPGTRLTVL.

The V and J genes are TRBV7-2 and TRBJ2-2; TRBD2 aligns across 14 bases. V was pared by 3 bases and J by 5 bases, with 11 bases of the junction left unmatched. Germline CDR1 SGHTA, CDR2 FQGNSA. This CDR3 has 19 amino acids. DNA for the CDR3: TGTGCCAGCAGCTTCCCCGGGACTAGCGGGAGTGTGATGACCGGGGAGCTGTTTTTT. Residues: CASSFPGTSGSVMTGELFF.

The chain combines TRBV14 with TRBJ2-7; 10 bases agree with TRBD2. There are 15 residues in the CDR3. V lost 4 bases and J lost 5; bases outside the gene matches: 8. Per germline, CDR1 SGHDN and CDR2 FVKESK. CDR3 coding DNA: TGTGCCAGCAGCCCGAAGCGGGGGGGCTTCGACGAGCAGTACTTC. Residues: CASSPKRGGFDEQYF.

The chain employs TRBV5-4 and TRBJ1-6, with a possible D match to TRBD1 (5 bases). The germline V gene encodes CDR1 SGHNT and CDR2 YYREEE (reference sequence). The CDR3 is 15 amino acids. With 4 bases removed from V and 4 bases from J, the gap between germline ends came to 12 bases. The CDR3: CASSQGSEYNSPLHF. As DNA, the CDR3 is TGTGCCAGCAGCCAGGGATCGGAATATAATTCACCCCTCCACTTT.

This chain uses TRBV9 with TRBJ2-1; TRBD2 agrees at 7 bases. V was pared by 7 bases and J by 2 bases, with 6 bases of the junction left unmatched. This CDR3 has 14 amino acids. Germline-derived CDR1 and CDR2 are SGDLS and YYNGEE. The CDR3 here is CASQRDETYNEQFF. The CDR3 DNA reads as TGTGCCAGCCAGCGGGATGAAACCTACAATGAGCAGTTCTTC.

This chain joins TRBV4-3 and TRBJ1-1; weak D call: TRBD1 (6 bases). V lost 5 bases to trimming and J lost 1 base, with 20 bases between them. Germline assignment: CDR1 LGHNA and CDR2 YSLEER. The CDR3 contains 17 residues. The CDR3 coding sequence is TGCGCCAGCAGCATTCTCCGGGACACGGGTAAGAACACTGAAGCTTTCTTT. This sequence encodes CASSILRDTGKNTEAFF.

This chain's CDR3 is CASSRGFLGTQYF. The DNA for the CDR3 is TGTGCCAGCAGTAGGGGGTTCCTCGGTACGCAGTATTTT. The V call is TRBV27, the J call TRBJ2-3; a possible D gene is TRBD1 (6 bases). The CDR3 runs 13 residues. Germline values: CDR1 MNHEY, CDR2 SMNVEV (reference sequence). V dropped 5 bases and J dropped 8 bases, with 14 bases sitting between them.

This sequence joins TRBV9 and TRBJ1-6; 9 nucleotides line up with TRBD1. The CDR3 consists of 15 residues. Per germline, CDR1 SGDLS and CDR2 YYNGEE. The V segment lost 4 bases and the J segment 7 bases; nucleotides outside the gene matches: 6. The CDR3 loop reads CASSPTGTGNSPLHF. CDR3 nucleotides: TGTGCCAGCAGCCCTACCGGGACAGGGAATTCACCCCTCCACTTT. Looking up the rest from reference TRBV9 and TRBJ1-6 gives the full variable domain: DSGVTQTPKHLITATGQRVTLRCSPRSGDLSVYWYQQSLDQGLQFLIQYYNGEERAKGNILERFSAQQFPDLHSELNLSSLELGDSALYFCASSPTGTGNSPLHFGNGTRLTVT.

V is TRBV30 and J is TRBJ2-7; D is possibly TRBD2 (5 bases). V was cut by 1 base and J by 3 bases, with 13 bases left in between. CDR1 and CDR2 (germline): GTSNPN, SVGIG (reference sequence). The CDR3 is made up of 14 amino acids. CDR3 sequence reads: CAWSEDGNLYEQYF. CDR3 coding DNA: TGTGCCTGGAGTGAGGACGGGAACCTCTACGAGCAGTACTTC.

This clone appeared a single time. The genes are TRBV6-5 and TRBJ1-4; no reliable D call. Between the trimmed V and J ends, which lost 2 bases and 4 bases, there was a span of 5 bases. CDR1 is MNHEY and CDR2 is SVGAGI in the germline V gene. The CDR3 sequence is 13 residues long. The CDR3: CASSYRVNEKLFF. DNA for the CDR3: TGTGCCAGCAGTTACAGAGTTAATGAAAAACTGTTTTTT.

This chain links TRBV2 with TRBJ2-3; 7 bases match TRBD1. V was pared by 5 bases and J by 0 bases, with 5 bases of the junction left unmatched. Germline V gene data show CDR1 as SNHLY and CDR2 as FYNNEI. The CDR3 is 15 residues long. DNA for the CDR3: TGTGCCAGCAGTAGGACAGGTGCTAGCACAGATACGCAGTATTTT. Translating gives CASSRTGASTDTQYF.

The CDR3 region is CASSVDRREGNEQYF. CDR3 nucleotide sequence: TGTGCCAGCAGCGTAGACCGCAGGGAAGGGAACGAGCAGTACTTC. The rearrangement uses TRBV9 and TRBJ2-7, with a weak D call TRBD1 (5 bases). The CDR3 length is 15 residues. The V end was cut by 0 bases, the J end by 5 bases, with 15 bases between. Per the germline V gene, CDR1 is SGDLS and CDR2 is YYNGEE.

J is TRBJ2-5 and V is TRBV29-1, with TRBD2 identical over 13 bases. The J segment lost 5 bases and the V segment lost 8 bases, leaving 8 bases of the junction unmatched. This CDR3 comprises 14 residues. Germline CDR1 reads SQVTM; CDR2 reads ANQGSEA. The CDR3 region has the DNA TGCAGCTCCTGGACTAGCGGGAGATGGGAGACCCAGTACTTC. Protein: CSSWTSGRWETQYF.

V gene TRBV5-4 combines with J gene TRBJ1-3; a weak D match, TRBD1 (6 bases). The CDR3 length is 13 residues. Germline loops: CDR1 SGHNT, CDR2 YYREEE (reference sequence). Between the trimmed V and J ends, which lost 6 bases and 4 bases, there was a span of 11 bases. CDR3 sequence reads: CASNDDRGNTIYF. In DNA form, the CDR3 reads TGTGCCAGCAACGACGACAGGGGAAACACCATATATTTT.

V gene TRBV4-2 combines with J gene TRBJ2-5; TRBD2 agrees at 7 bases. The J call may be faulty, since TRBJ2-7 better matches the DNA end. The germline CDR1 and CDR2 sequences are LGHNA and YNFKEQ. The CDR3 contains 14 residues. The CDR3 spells CASSQLAESYEQYF. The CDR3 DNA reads TGTGCCAGCAGCCAGCTAGCGGAGTCCTACGAGCAGTACTTC.